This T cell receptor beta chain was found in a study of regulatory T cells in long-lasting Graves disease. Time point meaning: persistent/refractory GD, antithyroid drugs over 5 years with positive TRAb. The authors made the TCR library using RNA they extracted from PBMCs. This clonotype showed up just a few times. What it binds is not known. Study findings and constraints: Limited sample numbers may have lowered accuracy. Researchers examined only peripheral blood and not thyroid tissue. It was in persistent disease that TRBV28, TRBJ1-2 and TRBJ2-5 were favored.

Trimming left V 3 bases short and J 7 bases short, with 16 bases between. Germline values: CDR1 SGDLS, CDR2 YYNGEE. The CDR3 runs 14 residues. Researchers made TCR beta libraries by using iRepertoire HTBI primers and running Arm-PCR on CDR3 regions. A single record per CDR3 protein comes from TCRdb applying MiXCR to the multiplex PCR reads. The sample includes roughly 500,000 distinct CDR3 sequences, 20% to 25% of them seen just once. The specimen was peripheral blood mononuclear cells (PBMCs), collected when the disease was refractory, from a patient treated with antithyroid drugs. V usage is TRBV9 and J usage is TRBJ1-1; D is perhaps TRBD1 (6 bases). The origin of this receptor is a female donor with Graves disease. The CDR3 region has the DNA TGTGCCAGCAGCGCTGTTACAGGGATTAATGAAGCTTTCTTT. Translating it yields CASSAVTGINEAFF.